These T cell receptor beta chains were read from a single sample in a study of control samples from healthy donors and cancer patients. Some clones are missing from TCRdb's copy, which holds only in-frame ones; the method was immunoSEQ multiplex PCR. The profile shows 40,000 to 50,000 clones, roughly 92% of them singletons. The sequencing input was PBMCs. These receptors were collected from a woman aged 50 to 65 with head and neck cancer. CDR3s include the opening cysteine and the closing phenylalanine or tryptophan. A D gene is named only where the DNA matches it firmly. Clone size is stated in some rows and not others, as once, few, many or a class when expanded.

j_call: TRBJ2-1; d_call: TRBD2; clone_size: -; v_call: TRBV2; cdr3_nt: TGTGCCAGCAGACGGACTAGCGGGGGTCAGAATGAGCAGTTCTTC; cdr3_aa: CASRRTSGGQNEQFF
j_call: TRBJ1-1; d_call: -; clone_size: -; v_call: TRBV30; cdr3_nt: TGTGCCTGGAGTGTACTACCGACGACTGAAGCTTTCTTT; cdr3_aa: CAWSVLPTTEAFF
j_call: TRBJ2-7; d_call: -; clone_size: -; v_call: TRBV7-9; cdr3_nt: TGTGCCAGCAGCTTAGTCGGCGACAGCTCCTACGAGCAGTACTTC; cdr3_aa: CASSLVGDSSYEQYF
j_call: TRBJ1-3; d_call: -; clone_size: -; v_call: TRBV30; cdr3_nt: TGTGCCTGGAGTGTACTGTTTCGGGGCTCTGGAAACACCATATATTTT; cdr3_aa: CAWSVLFRGSGNTIYF
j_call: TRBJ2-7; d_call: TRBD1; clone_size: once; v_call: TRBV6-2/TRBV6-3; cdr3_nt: TGTGCCAGCAGCCTCCCCGACCGACAGGGCTACGAGCAGTACTTC; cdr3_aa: CASSLPDRQGYEQYF
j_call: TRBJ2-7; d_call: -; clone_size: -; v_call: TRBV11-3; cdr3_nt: TGTGCCAGCAGCCTTCCCTTCGATCAGAGATACCTTTACGAGCAGTACTTC; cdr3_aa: CASSLPFDQRYLYEQYF
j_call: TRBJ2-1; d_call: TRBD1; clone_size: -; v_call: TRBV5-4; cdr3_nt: TGTGCCAGCAGCTTACAGGGGGCCTCCTACAATGAGCAGTTCTTC; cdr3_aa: CASSLQGASYNEQFF
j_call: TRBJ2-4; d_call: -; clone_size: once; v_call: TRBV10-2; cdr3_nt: TGCGCCAGCAGGCAGGGAACCAAAAACATTCAGTACTTC; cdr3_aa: CASRQGTKNIQYF
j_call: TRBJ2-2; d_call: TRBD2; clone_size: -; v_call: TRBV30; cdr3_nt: TGTGCCTGGTTCAGGACTAGCGGGGGCAACACCGGGGAGCTGTTTTTT; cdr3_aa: CAWFRTSGGNTGELFF
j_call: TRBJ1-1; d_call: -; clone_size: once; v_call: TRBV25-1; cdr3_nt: TGTGCCAGCAGTCAGGGAAGGATCACTGAAGCTTTCTTT; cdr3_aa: CASSQGRITEAFF
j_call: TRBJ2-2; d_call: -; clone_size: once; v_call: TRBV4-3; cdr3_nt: TGCGCCAGCAGCCAAGAGGGGGGGCGGGGCACCGGGGAGCTGTTTTTT; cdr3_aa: CASSQEGGRGTGELFF
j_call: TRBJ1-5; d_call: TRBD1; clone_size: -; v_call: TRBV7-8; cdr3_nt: TGTGCCAGCAGCTCGTCCCGGGACAGGGGCCTTAGCAATCAGCCCCAGCATTTT; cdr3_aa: CASSSSRDRGLSNQPQHF
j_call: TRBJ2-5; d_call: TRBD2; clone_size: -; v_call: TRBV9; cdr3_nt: TGTGCCAGCAGCGCTAGCGGGGGGGCCGGAGAGACCCAGTACTTC; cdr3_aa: CASSASGGAGETQYF
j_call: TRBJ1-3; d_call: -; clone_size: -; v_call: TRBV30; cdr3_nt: TGTGCCTGGATCGGTGGGCCCTCTGGAAACACCATATATTTT; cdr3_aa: CAWIGGPSGNTIYF
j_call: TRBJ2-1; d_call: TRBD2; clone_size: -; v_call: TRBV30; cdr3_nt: TGTGCCTGGAGTGTAGGACTAGCGGGAGGAAAGAATGAGCAGTTCTTC; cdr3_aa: CAWSVGLAGGKNEQFF
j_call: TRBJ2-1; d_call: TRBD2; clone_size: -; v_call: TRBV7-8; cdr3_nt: TGTGCCAGCAGCCTACTAGCGGGAACGAATGAGCAGTTCTTC; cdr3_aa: CASSLLAGTNEQFF
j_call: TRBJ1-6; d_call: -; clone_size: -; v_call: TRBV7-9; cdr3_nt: TGTGCCAGCAGCTTAGAGCTCAATTCACCCCTCCACTTT; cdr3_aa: CASSLELNSPLHF
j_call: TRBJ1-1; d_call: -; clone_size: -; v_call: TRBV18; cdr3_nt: TGTGCCAGCTCACGGGGCGTGGGGACTGAAGCTTTCTTT; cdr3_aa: CASSRGVGTEAFF
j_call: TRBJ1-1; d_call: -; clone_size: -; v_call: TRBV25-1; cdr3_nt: TGTGCCAGCAGTGAAAAGTGGTGGGGGAACACTGAAGCTTTCTTT; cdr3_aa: CASSEKWWGNTEAFF
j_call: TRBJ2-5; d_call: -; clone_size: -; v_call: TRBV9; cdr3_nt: TGTGCCAGCAGCGTAGCACCCAGGGACTTACAAGAGACCCAGTACTTC; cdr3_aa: CASSVAPRDLQETQYF
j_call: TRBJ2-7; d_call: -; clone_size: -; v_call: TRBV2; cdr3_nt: TGTGCCAGCATAATGATCGAGGGTAAGGACGAGCAGTACTTC; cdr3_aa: CASIMIEGKDEQYF
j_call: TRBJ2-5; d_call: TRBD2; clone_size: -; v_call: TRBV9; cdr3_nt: TGTGCCAGCAGCGTCGGAGTAGCGGGAGGGCCGGGCCAAGAGACCCAGTACTTC; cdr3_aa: CASSVGVAGGPGQETQYF
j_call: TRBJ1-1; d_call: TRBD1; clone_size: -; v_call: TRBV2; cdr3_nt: TGTGCCAGCAGTGAAAGGGGGCCAGGGAACACTGAAGCTTTCTTT; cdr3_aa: CASSERGPGNTEAFF
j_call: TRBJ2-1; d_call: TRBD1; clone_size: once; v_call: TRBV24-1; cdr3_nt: TGTGCCACCAGTGATTTAGGGGGACAGGGGGCTTCTGATGAGCAGTTCTTC; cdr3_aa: CATSDLGGQGASDEQFF
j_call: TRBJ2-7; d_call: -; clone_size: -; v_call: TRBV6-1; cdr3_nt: TGTGCCAGCAGTGACAGACCCCTACCCTACGAGCAGTACTTC; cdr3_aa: CASSDRPLPYEQYF
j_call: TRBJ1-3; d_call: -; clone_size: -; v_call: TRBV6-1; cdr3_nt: TGTGCCAGCAGTGAAGCGACAGCTTCTGGAAACACCATATATTTT; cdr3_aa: CASSEATASGNTIYF
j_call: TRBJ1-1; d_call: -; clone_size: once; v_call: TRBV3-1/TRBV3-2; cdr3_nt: TGTGCCAGCAGTCTTACAGGGTACACTGAAGCTTTCTTT; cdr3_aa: CASSLTGYTEAFF
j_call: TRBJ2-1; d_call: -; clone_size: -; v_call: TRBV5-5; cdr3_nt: TGTGCCAGCAGCTTGCGACGCTACAATGAGCAGTTCTTC; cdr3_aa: CASSLRRYNEQFF
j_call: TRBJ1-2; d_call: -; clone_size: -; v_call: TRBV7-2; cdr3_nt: TGTGCCAGCAGCTTCCAACAGATTAACTATGGCTACACCTTC; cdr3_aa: CASSFQQINYGYTF
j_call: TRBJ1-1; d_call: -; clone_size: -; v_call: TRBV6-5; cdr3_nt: TGTGCCAGCAGCCCCGAGGGTTCCATGAACACTGAAGCTTTCTTT; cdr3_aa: CASSPEGSMNTEAFF
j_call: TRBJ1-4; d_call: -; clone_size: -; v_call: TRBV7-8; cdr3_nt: TGTGCCAGCAGCCCGAAAAGTATAGAAAAACTGTTTTTT; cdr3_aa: CASSPKSIEKLFF
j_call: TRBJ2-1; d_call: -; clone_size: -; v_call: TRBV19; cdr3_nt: TGTGCCAGTAGTCCCCGCGGTCGGTACAGCTCCTACAATGAGCAGTTCTTC; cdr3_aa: CASSPRGRYSSYNEQFF
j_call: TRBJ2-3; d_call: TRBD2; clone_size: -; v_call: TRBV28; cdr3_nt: TGTGCCAGCAGTATTCAGGGATCTAGCGGTAATACGCAGTATTTT; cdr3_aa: CASSIQGSSGNTQYF
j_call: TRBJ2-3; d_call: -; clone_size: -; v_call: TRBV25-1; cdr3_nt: TGTGCCAGCTCGAAAGGAGTTAGCACAGATACGCAGTATTTT; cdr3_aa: CASSKGVSTDTQYF
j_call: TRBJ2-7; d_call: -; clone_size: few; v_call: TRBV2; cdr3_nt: TGTGCCAGTTCCTGGGACATCTACGAGCAGTACTTC; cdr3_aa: CASSWDIYEQYF
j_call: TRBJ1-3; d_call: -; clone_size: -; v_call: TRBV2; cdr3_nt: TGTGCCAGCAGTGAAGCGGACGGTTACTCTGGAAACACCATATATTTT; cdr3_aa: CASSEADGYSGNTIYF
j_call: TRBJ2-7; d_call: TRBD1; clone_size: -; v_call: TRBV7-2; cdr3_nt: TGTGCCAGCAGCTTAGTCGGGACAGGGACCCACGAGCAGTACTTC; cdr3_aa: CASSLVGTGTHEQYF
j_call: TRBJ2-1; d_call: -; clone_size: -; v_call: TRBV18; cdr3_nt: TGTGCCAGCTCGGAAGCGGGCAATGAGCAGTTCTTC; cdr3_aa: CASSEAGNEQFF